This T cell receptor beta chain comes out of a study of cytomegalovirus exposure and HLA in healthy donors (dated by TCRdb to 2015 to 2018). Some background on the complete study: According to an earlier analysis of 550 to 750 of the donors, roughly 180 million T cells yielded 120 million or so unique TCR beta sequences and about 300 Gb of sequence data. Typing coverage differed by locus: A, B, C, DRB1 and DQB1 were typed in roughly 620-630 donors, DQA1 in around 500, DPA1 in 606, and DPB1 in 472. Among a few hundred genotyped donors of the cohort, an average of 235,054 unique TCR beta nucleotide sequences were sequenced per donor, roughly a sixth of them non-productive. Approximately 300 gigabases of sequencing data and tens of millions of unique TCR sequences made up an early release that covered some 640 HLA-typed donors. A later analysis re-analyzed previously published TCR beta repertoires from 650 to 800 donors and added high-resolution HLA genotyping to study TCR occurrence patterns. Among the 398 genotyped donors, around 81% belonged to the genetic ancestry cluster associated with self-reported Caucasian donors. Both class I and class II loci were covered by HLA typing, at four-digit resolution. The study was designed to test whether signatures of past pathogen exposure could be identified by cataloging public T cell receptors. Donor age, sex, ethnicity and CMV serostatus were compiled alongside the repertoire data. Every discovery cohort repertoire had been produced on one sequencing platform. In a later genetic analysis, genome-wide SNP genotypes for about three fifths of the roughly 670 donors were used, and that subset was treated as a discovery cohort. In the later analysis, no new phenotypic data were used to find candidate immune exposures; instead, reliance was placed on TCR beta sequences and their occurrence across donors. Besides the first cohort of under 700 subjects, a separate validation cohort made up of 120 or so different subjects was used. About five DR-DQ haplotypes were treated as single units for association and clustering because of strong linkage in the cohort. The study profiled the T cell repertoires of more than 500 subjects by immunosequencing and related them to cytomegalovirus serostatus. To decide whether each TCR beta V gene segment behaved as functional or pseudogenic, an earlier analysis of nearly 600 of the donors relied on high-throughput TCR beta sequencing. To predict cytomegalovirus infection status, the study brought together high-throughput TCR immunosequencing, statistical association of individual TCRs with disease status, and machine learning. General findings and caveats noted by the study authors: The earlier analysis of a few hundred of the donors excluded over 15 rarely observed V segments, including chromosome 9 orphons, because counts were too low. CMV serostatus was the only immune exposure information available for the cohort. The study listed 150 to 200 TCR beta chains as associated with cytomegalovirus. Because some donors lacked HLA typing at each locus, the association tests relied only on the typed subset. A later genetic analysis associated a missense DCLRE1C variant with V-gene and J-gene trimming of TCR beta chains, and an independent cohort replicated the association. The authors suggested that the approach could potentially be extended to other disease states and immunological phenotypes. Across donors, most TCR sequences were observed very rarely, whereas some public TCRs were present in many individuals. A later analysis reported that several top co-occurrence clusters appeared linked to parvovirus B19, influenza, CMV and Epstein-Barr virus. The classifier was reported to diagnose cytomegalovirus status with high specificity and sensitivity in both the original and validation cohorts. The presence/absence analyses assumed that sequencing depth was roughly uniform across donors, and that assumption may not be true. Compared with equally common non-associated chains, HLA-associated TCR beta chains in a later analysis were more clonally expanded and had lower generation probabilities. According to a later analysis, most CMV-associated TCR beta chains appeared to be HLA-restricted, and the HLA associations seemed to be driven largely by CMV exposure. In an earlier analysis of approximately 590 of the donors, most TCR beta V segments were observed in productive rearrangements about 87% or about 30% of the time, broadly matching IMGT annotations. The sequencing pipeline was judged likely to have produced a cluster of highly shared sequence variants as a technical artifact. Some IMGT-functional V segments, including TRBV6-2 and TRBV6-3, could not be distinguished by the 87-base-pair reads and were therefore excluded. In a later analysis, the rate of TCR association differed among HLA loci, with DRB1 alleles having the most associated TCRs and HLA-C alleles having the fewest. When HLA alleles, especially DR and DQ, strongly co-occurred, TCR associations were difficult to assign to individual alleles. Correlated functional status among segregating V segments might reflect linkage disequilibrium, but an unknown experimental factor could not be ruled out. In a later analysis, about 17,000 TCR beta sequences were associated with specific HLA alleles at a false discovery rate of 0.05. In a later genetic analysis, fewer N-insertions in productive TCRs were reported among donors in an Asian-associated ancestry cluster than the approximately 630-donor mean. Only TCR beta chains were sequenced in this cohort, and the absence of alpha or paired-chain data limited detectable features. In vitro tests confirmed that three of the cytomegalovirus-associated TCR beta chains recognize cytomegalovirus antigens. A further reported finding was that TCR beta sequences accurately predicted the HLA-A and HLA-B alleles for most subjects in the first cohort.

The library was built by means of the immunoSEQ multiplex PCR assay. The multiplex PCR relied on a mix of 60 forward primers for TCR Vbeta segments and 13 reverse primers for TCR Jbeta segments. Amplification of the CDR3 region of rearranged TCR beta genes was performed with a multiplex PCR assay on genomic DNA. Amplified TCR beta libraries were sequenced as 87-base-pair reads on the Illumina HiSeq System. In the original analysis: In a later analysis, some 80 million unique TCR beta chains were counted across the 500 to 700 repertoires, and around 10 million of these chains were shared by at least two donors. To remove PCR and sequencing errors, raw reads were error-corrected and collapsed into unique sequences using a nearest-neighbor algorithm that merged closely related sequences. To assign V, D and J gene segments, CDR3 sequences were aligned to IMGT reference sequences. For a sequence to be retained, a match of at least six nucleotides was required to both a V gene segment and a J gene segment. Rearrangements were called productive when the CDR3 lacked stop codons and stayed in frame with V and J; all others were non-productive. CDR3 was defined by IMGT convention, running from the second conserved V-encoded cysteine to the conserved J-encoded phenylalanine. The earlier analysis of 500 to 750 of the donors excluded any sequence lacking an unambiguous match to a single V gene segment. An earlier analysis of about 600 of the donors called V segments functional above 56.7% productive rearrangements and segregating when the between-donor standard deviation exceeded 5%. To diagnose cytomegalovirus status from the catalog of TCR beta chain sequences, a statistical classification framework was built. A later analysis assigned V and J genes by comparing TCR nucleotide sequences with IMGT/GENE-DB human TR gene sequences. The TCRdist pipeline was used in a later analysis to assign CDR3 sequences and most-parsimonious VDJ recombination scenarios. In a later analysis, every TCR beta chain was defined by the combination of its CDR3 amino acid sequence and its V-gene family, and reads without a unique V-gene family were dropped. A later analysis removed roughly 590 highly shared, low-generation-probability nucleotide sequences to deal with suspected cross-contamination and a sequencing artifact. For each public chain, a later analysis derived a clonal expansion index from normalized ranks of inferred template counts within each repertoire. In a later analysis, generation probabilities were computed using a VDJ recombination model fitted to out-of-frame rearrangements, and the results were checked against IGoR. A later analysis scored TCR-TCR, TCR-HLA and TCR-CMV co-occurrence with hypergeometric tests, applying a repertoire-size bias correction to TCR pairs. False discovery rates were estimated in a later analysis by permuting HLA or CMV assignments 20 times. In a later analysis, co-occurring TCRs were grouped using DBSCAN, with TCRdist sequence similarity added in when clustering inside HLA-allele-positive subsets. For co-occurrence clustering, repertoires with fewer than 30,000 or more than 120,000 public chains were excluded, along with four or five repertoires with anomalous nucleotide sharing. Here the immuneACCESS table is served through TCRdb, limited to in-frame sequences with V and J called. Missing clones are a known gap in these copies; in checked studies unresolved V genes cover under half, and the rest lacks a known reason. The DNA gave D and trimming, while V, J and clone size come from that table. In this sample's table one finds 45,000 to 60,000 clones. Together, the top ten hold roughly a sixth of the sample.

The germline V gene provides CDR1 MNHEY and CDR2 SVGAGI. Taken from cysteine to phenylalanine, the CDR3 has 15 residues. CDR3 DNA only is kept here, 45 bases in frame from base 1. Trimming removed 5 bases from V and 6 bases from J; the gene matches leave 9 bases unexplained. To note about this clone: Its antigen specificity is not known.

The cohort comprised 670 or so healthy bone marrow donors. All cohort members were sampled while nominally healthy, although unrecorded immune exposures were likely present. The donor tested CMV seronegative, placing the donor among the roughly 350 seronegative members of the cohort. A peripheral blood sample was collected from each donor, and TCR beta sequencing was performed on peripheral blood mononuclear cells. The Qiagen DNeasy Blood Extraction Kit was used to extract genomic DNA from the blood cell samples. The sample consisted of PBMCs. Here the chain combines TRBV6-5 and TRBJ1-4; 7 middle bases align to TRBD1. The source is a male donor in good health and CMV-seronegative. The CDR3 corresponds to CASSRDSPSDEKLFF. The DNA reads TGTGCCAGCAGTCGGGACAGTCCTTCCGATGAAAAACTGTTTTTT.